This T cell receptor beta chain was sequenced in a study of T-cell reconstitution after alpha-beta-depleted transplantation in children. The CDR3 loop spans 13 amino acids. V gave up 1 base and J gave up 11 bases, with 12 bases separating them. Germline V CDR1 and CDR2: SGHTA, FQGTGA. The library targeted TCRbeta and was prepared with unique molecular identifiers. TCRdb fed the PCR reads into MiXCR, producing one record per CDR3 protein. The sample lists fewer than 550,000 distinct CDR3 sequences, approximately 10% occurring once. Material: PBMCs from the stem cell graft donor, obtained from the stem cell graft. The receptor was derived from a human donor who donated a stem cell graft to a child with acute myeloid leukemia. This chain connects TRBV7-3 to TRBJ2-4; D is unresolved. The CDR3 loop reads CASSLMDGYLQYF. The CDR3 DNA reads TGTGCCAGCAGCTTAATGGATGGATATCTTCAGTACTTC.